These 10 T cell receptor beta chains came from one sample sequenced in a study of control samples from healthy donors and cancer patients. Here immunoSEQ multiplex PCR was the method, and the copy in TCRdb shows in-frame clones only, minus some. The sample lists 80,000 or so clones, around 92% occurring once. Sequenced: blood. The receptors originated from a middle-aged man in good health.

The chain uses TRBV5-1 and TRBJ1-1, with a weak D call TRBD1 (5 bases). Trimming removed 2 bases at V and 7 bases at J, with 9 bases between. This CDR3 region has 12 residues. Germline assignment: CDR1 SGHRS and CDR2 YFSETQ. DNA of the CDR3: TGCGCCAGCAGCTTCGGGGGGGTTGAAGCTTTCTTT. Residues: CASSFGGVEAFF.

The J gene is TRBJ1-1, the V gene TRBV3-1 (or the pseudogene TRBV3-2); 10 nucleotides agree with TRBD1. After removal of 1 base from V and 5 bases from J, the junction contained 7 bases not matched to a gene. The V gene's germline CDR1 is LGHDT and CDR2 YNNKEL (reference sequence). The CDR3 is 16 amino acids. The CDR3 protein is CASSQVPGQGRTEAFF. For the CDR3, the DNA is TGTGCCAGCAGCCAAGTACCGGGACAGGGGAGAACTGAAGCTTTCTTT.

The chain combines TRBV6-6 with TRBJ2-6; D gene uncertain. The CDR3 is made up of 17 amino acids. V lost 5 bases to trimming and J lost 0 bases, with 14 bases between them. Germline CDR1 and CDR2: MNHNY and SVGAGI (reference sequence). The CDR3 DNA reads TGTGCCAGCAGTCCTTCGGGTCCGAACTCTGGGGCCAACGTCCTGACTTTC. Residues: CASSPSGPNSGANVLTF.

V usage is TRBV27 and J usage is TRBJ2-1, with TRBD1 matching 9 bases. Germline V gene lookup returns CDR1 MNHEY and CDR2 SMNVEV (reference sequence). V was pared by 3 bases and J by 5 bases, with 11 bases of the junction left unmatched. The CDR3 is made up of 17 amino acids. This chain's CDR3 is CASSLDPGTGRDNEQFF. The CDR3 DNA is TGTGCCAGCAGTTTGGACCCCGGGACAGGGAGGGACAATGAGCAGTTCTTC.

V usage is TRBV7-9 and J usage is TRBJ1-2; weak D call: TRBD1 (5 bases). Germline values: CDR1 SEHNR, CDR2 FQNEAQ (reference sequence). V was clipped by 6 bases and J by 8 bases, with 13 bases between them. This CDR3 is 12 amino acids long. CDR3 loop: CASRQDNPGYTF. The CDR3 DNA reads as TGTGCCAGCAGACAGGACAATCCGGGCTACACCTTC.

The chain has TRBV11-2 and TRBJ1-1, with a weak D call TRBD1 (5 bases). CDR3 length: 15 amino acids. Trimming shortened V by 5 bases and J by 4 bases, and 17 bases separated the two germline ends. Germline assignment: CDR1 SGHAT and CDR2 FQNNGV. As DNA, the CDR3 is TGTGCCAGCAGCCAATCGGGGGGTTGGTTCACTGAAGCTTTCTTT. It translates to CASSQSGGWFTEAFF.

The genes are TRBV7-8 and TRBJ2-3; 8 bases agree with TRBD2. The CDR3 is 16 amino acids. CDR1 and CDR2 (germline): SGHVS, FQNEAQ. The V segment lost 1 base and the J segment 0 bases; nucleotides outside the gene matches: 3. DNA of the CDR3: TGTGCCAGCAGCTTAGTTCGGGGGGGGAGCACAGATACGCAGTATTTT. It codes for CASSLVRGGSTDTQYF.

About this clone itself: An end of the junction does not agree with germline; a read error may underlie this. The chain links TRBV7-8 to TRBJ2-5; 9 nucleotides align to TRBD2. CDR3 size: 13 residues. The germline CDR1 and CDR2 sequences are SGHVS and FQNEAQ. The CDR3 bases are TGTGCCAGCAGCTTACAACCTTTAGCGGGGGCACACTTC. This codes for CASSLQPLAGAHF.

J is TRBJ1-5 and V is TRBV5-3, with D unclear. TRBV5-3 is given ORF status, its function remaining uncertain. There are 17 residues in the CDR3. Trimming stripped 8 bases from V and 0 bases from J, with 21 bases between. CDR3 protein: CASFPARKRYSNQPQHF. The DNA of the CDR3 is TGTGCCAGTTTTCCCGCCCGAAAACGGTATAGCAATCAGCCCCAGCATTTT.

This chain links TRBV9 with TRBJ2-3; TRBD2 aligns across 11 bases. The CDR3 extends over 17 amino acids. Trimming at V came to 0 bases and at J to 5 bases, leaving 8 bases not matched to a gene. Per the germline V gene, CDR1 is SGDLS and CDR2 is YYNGEE. In nucleotides, the CDR3 is TGTGCCAGCAGCGTAGATGTTAGCGGGGGGGCCTTAGATACGCAGTATTTT. Residues: CASSVDVSGGALDTQYF.